This paragraph covers one TCR beta chain sequence. Antigen unknown. These data belong to a study of T cell repertoires in cytomegalovirus infection. The overall study: Public TCR beta signatures marked donors with CMV infection and the matching HLA. Study-wide points: Across the ex vivo response, the dominant clonotypes were HLA-C-restricted CMV-specific TCR beta clonotypes. Identification of carriers of CMV plus the relevant HLA was performed using cumulative public TCR beta family frequency.

CDR1 is DFQATT and CDR2 is SNEGSKA in the germline V gene (reference sequence). Trimming removed 3 bases at V and 5 bases at J, with 14 bases between. CDR3 length: 13 residues. One entry per CDR3 protein, called by TCRdb with MiXCR from the reads. The table shows hundreds of thousands of distinct CDR3 sequences, with approximately 24% occurring only once. This TCR came from a human donor in good health (CMV status not recorded). Some clones in this sample may be carry-over from other donors' samples. The specimen sequenced was CD8+ T cells from PBMCs. This chain links TRBV20-1 with TRBJ2-7, with D perhaps TRBD1 (5 bases). The CDR3: CSASLESGHEQYF. Written as DNA, the CDR3 is TGCAGTGCTAGCCTCGAGTCAGGGCACGAGCAGTACTTC.